These T cell receptor beta chains were read from a single sample in a study of T cells expressing NK-cell markers. TCRdb re-called the 5' RACE reads; one entry per CDR3 protein, DNA not given. In all, the sample yields about 430,000 distinct CDR3 sequences. Sequencing was carried out using blood T cells: a sorted CD56 or NKG2C T cell subset, CD4+ or CD8+ T cells, or bulk PBMC T cells (not recorded which). The receptors shown here come from a woman between 50 and 59 years old in good health. Each CDR3 is given with its conserved first and last residue. Each record gives: J gene, V gene, CDR3 protein.

>TRBJ2-1|TRBV3-1
CASSQGSGRGEQFF
>TRBJ2-1|TRBV6-2/TRBV6-3
CASSYFGTSGFNEQFF
>TRBJ2-7|TRBV6-1
CASSEVDYNEQYF
>TRBJ2-5|TRBV5-5
CASSFIQGTVETQYF
>TRBJ1-3|TRBV12-3/TRBV12-4
CASRSGQWGNTIYF
>TRBJ1-3|TRBV29-1
CSVFLPGAGNTIYF
>TRBJ2-2|TRBV4-1
CASSQRIAGARGELFF
>TRBJ1-5|TRBV6-6
CASSYVGQGYNQPQHF
>TRBJ1-6|TRBV5-1
CASSRVQEGRSPLHF
>TRBJ2-2|TRBV20-1
CSARVDSLRREEFGELFF
>TRBJ2-1|TRBV30
CAWSVLAGEQFF
>TRBJ1-1|TRBV29-1
CSVVVVNTEAFF
>TRBJ2-1|TRBV29-1
CSARVGLAHNEQFF
>TRBJ2-4|TRBV7-9
CASSEGQRGSTGNIQYF